A single sample is the source of the 26 T cell receptor beta chains below, sequenced in a study of CD8+CD57+ T cells in acquired aplastic anemia. Researchers used genomic DNA as the template to profile TCR beta VDJ and CDR3. MiXCR was run by TCRdb on the reads, yielding one entry per CDR3 protein. The sample has 200,000 or so distinct CDR3 sequences; 55% to 70% are singletons. Sequencing was carried out using sorted CD4+, CD8+, or CD8+CD57+ T cells (not recorded which) from PBMCs. All receptors derive from a human donor with severe aplastic anemia or a healthy control (not recorded which).

This chain uses TRBV7-2 with TRBJ1-2, with D perhaps matching TRBD1 (5 bases). The CDR3 covers 13 residues. Germline CDR1 SGHTA, CDR2 FQGNSA. The V and J ends lost 5 bases and 0 bases respectively, with 7 bases between them. The CDR3 bases are TGTGCCAGCAGCCAGACAGCTAACTATGGCTACACCTTC. Its protein is CASSQTANYGYTF.

This clonotype was recorded only once. Because it lacks the conserved phenylalanine or tryptophan at the end, this CDR3 is likely a read error. The DNA is left out, because the CDR3 cannot be placed on it with certainty; the CDR3 is given as TCRdb lists it. This chain connects TRBV12-3 or TRBV12-4 to TRBJ2-7. Termini included, the CDR3 measures 8 amino acids. CDR3 residues: CASIFAMR.

This clonotype showed up just once. The rearrangement joins TRBV7-9 to TRBJ1-2; D perhaps matches TRBD1 (5 bases). Germline V gene data show CDR1 as SEHNR and CDR2 as FQNEAQ (reference sequence). The CDR3 is 13 residues long. The germline V and J ends were trimmed by 3 bases and 4 bases, with 9 bases remaining between them. CDR3 nucleotides: TGTGCCAGCAGCTTGGGGGTGCCCTATGGCTACACCTTC. It encodes CASSLGVPYGYTF.

V usage is TRBV25-1 and J usage is TRBJ2-4; D not certain. V was clipped by 2 bases and J by 5 bases, with 10 bases between them. CDR1 and CDR2 from the germline V gene are MGHDK and SYGVNS. The CDR3 is 14 amino acids. The CDR3 DNA is TGTGCCAGCAGTGAACTCGGACGGGAAAACATTCAGTACTTC. As protein: CASSELGRENIQYF. Based on the CDR3 plus reference TRBV25-1 and TRBJ2-4, the full variable domain is EADIYQTPRYLVIGTGKKITLECSQTMGHDKMYWYQQDPGMELHLIHYSYGVNSTEKGDLSSESTVSRIRTEHFPLTLESARPSHTSQYLCASSELGRENIQYFGAGTRLSVL.

The chain recombines TRBV7-2 with TRBJ2-1; weak D call: TRBD2 (6 bases). In germline, CDR1 is SGHTA, CDR2 FQGNSA. This CDR3 is built from 15 residues. The V gene lost 2 bases and the J gene lost 4 bases, with 12 bases spanning the gap. The CDR3 is CASSLSGTLYNEQFF. The CDR3 nucleotides read TGTGCCAGCAGCTTATCTGGGACTTTATACAATGAGCAGTTCTTC. The complete variable domain, with remaining parts taken from reference TRBV7-2 and TRBJ2-1, reads GAGVSQSPSNKVTEKGKDVELRCDPISGHTALYWYRQSLGQGLEFLIYFQGNSAPDKSGLPSDRFSAERTGGSVSTLTIQRTQQEDSAVYLCASSLSGTLYNEQFFGPGTRLTVL.

The chain joins TRBV11-2 to TRBJ2-1; TRBD2 agrees at 7 bases. V was clipped by 5 bases and J by 5 bases; unmatched bases: 12. Germline lookup yields CDR1 SGHAT and CDR2 FQNNGV. The CDR3 covers 16 residues. The CDR3 reads CASSAVRELGDNEQFF. DNA for the CDR3: TGTGCCAGCAGCGCCGTGCGGGAGCTCGGGGACAATGAGCAGTTCTTC.

In the case of this clonotype: Germline and junction disagree at one end, which may indicate a read error. The V call is TRBV7-9, the J call TRBJ1-1, with TRBD1 identical over 7 bases. Germline-derived CDR1 and CDR2 are SEHNR and FQNEAQ (reference sequence). The CDR3 runs to 15 residues. As DNA, the CDR3 is TGCGCCAGCAGCATAGGACAGGTGGCGAACACTGAAGCTTTCTTT. Translation gives CASSIGQVANTEAFF.

The rearrangement uses TRBV15 and TRBJ2-1; D is unclear. CDR3 size: 14 residues. Germline V CDR1 and CDR2: LNHNV, YYDKDF (reference sequence). With 0 bases removed from V and 9 bases from J, the gap between germline ends came to 12 bases. The CDR3 here is CATSRDNGFTEQFF. As DNA, the CDR3 is TGTGCCACCAGCAGAGATAACGGTTTTACTGAGCAGTTCTTC.

The CDR3 is CASRFSGNYNEQFF. CDR3 sequence (DNA): TGTGCCAGCAGATTTAGCGGGAACTACAATGAGCAGTTCTTC. The gene calls are TRBV7-9 and TRBJ2-1; 8 nucleotides align to TRBD2. V trimming: 6 bases; J trimming: 3 bases; junction bases outside the gene matches: 4. The germline CDR1 and CDR2 sequences are SEHNR and FQNEAQ (reference sequence). This CDR3 has 14 residues.

The V call is TRBV7-9, the J call TRBJ2-5; TRBD2 matches at 13 bases. The DNA end is more similar to TRBJ2-7, so the J call may be wrong. In germline, CDR1 is SEHNR, CDR2 FQNEAQ (reference sequence). The CDR3 contains 15 residues. The CDR3: CASAGLAGVLYEQYF. In nucleotides, the CDR3 is TGTGCCAGCGCTGGACTAGCGGGGGTACTCTACGAGCAGTACTTC.

V usage is TRBV20-1 and J usage is TRBJ2-7; D uncertain. Trimming took 6 bases from V and 2 from J, leaving 11 bases between them. Germline assignment: CDR1 DFQATT and CDR2 SNEGSKA (reference sequence). The CDR3 runs 12 residues. CDR3 loop: CSAPDKTYEQYF. The CDR3 DNA reads as TGCAGTGCCCCAGACAAAACCTACGAGCAGTACTTC.

This clonotype was observed a handful of times. This chain uses TRBV19 with TRBJ1-2; D may be TRBD1 (6 bases). This CDR3 contains 13 residues. Trimming left V 6 bases short and J 1 base short, with 9 bases between. Germline V lookup: CDR1 LNHDA, CDR2 SQIVND (reference sequence). The CDR3 spells CASRQGGNYGYTF. The CDR3 nucleotides are TGTGCCAGTAGGCAAGGGGGTAACTATGGCTACACCTTC.

The rearrangement joins TRBV7-2 to TRBJ1-1, with D perhaps matching TRBD1 (6 bases). From germline, CDR1 is SGHTA and CDR2 FQGNSA. The CDR3 covers 14 residues. Between the trimmed V and J ends, which lost 4 bases and 4 bases, there was a span of 13 bases. CDR3 DNA sequence: TGTGCCAGCAGCTCCGGGACATGGGGCACTGAAGCTTTCTTT. It codes for CASSSGTWGTEAFF.

The V gene is TRBV6-4, the J gene TRBJ2-7, with D maybe TRBD1 (6 bases). The CDR3 loop spans 15 amino acids. Germline V gene sequence: CDR1 MRHNA, CDR2 SNTAGT. Trimming removed 5 bases from V and 4 bases from J, with 18 bases in between. This CDR3 reads CASSYRPDSPYEQYF. The CDR3, as DNA: TGTGCCAGCAGTTACCGCCCGGACAGTCCTTACGAGCAGTACTTC.

This clonotype was observed many times. The chain carries TRBV5-1 and TRBJ1-4; D is uncertain. Deletions cut 3 bases from V and 0 bases from J, with 12 bases between. The CDR3 is 16 amino acids. Germline-derived CDR1 and CDR2 are SGHRS and YFSETQ. The CDR3 nucleotides are TGCGCCAGCAGCTCACGACAAATTGCAACTAATGAAAAACTGTTTTTT. As protein: CASSSRQIATNEKLFF. Full variable domain (missing parts from reference TRBV5-1 and TRBJ1-4): KAGVTQTPRYLIKTRGQQVTLSCSPISGHRSVSWYQQTPGQGLQFLFEYFSETQRNKGNFPGRFSGRQFSNSRSEMNVSTLELGDSALYLCASSSRQIATNEKLFFGSGTQLSVL.

V gene TRBV9 combines with J gene TRBJ1-1, with D possibly being TRBD1 (6 bases). This CDR3 comprises 17 residues. The germline CDR1 and CDR2 sequences are SGDLS and YYNGEE. V lost 0 bases and J lost 7, with 22 bases in between. The CDR3 protein is CASSVGPGTGQTHEAFF. The DNA of the CDR3 is TGTGCCAGCAGCGTAGGGCCGGGAACCGGACAGACCCATGAAGCTTTCTTT.

The chain uses TRBV20-1 and TRBJ2-3; the D gene is possibly TRBD1 (5 bases). Germline V gene lookup returns CDR1 DFQATT and CDR2 SNEGSKA (reference sequence). The CDR3 loop spans 12 amino acids. V gave up 4 bases and J gave up 2 bases, with 7 bases separating them. For the CDR3, the DNA is TGCAGTGCTAACAGGTACACAGATACGCAGTATTTT. Its translation is CSANRYTDTQYF.

V usage is TRBV9 and J usage is TRBJ1-1; D gene ambiguous. The CDR3 spans 13 residues. Germline V lookup: CDR1 SGDLS, CDR2 YYNGEE. Trimming stripped 0 bases from V and 3 bases from J, with 6 bases between. The CDR3 region has the DNA TGTGCCAGCAGCGTAGATGTGTACACTGAAGCTTTCTTT. Protein: CASSVDVYTEAFF.

The chain is built from TRBV11-2 and TRBJ1-4; weak D call: TRBD1 (5 bases). The CDR3 has 15 amino acids. V lost 5 bases, J lost 6 bases, and 16 bases lay in between. Germline assignment: CDR1 SGHAT and CDR2 FQNNGV. The CDR3 nucleotides are TGTGCCAGCAGCCCTCTGCGCGGGGGAGATGAAAAACTGTTTTTT. It translates to CASSPLRGGDEKLFF.

Ten or more counts support this clonotype. The J gene is TRBJ2-7, the V gene TRBV4-2; TRBD1 agrees at 9 bases. From germline, CDR1 is LGHNA and CDR2 YNFKEQ. This CDR3 spans 15 amino acids. Trimming took 1 base from V and 3 from J; bases not matched to a gene: 4. The CDR3 region is CASSQAPTGGYEQYF. The CDR3 DNA is TGTGCCAGCAGCCAAGCTCCGACAGGGGGCTACGAGCAGTACTTC.

The chain combines TRBV7-9 with TRBJ1-3; 12 bases line up with TRBD1. This CDR3 is built from 14 residues. CDR1 and CDR2 (germline): SEHNR, FQNEAQ (reference sequence). Germline trimming cut 6 bases from V and 8 bases from J; bases unmatched to any gene: 5. As DNA, the CDR3 is TGTGCCAGCAGTCCCGGGACAGGGGGCTACACCATATATTTT. Amino acid sequence: CASSPGTGGYTIYF.

This clonotype was recorded only once. The CDR3 here is CSARSSNYGYTF. The CDR3 coding sequence is TGCAGTGCCCGCAGCTCTAACTATGGCTACACCTTC. The rearrangement uses TRBV20-1 and TRBJ1-2; D gene unclear. CDR3 size: 12 residues. CDR1 DFQATT and CDR2 SNEGSKA come from the germline V gene (reference sequence). V lost 6 bases to trimming and J lost 0 bases, with 8 bases between them.

The V gene is TRBV19, the J gene TRBJ1-1; no definite D call. The V end was cut by 1 base, the J end by 4 bases, with 10 bases between. CDR1 is LNHDA and CDR2 is SQIVND in the germline V gene (reference sequence). The CDR3 length is 14 residues. The CDR3 coding sequence is TGTGCCAGTAGTATAGCGACATTGGGCACTGAAGCTTTCTTT. Its translation is CASSIATLGTEAFF.

This clonotype was observed once. The genes are TRBV20-1 and TRBJ2-2; 14 bases line up with TRBD2. V was pared by 5 bases and J by 1 base, with 9 bases of the junction left unmatched. CDR1 is DFQATT and CDR2 is SNEGSKA in the germline V gene (reference sequence). This CDR3 comprises 18 residues. Here the CDR3 reads CSASRRGTSGGNTGELFF. The DNA for the CDR3 is TGCAGTGCTTCTCGTCGCGGGACTAGCGGGGGGAACACCGGGGAGCTGTTTTTT.

The CDR3 reads CASSLGVGPGQGAVEQYF. Here the CDR3 DNA reads TGTGCCAGCAGCTTAGGGGTGGGGCCGGGACAGGGGGCAGTCGAGCAGTACTTC. This rearrangement joins TRBV7-2 to TRBJ2-7; TRBD1 agrees at 12 bases. The CDR3 is 18 amino acids. The ends lost 1 base at V and 6 bases at J; junction bases unmatched: 13. Germline CDR1 and CDR2: SGHTA and FQGNSA.

The V gene is TRBV10-1, the J gene TRBJ1-1; no clear D. V lost 3 bases, J lost 2 bases, and 7 bases lay in between. This CDR3 has 13 residues. Looked up from germline, CDR1 is WNHNN and CDR2 is SYGVQD (reference sequence). The CDR3 DNA is TGCGCCAGCAGTGACGAAAAAAACACTGAAGCTTTCTTT. Its translation is CASSDEKNTEAFF.